This T cell receptor (beta chain) was observed in a study of CD8 T cells in Susac syndrome. The CDR3 covers 15 residues. From germline, CDR1 is ENHRY and CDR2 SYGVKD. V lost 6 bases to trimming and J lost 3 bases; unmatched junction nucleotides: 10. RNA in amounts of roughly 0.5 to 1 ug was reverse transcribed with random hexamers. Via MiXCR, TCRdb re-called the immunoSEQ multiplex PCR reads, giving one row per CDR3 protein. The repertoire has 150,000 to 160,000 distinct CDR3 sequences, 95% of them found once; the top ten carry roughly 0.16%. The authors carried out high-throughput sequencing of TCR beta. They applied it to CD8+ and CD4+ T cells obtained from blood. This clonotype appeared once.

The sequenced sample was CD4+ T cells from PBMCs. The rearrangement joins TRBV10-3 to TRBJ1-1; TRBD1 matches 7 bases. This TCR was sampled from a human donor with Susac syndrome. Here the CDR3 DNA reads TGTGCCATCAGCACAGGGGCGCTTTTGGACACTGAAGCTTTCTTT. The encoded protein is CAISTGALLDTEAFF.